Included here is one T cell receptor beta chain sequence, with context. What it recognizes is unknown. Sequencing used immunoSEQ multiplex PCR; TCRdb keeps in-frame clones, though not all of them. The sample holds around 150 clones, roughly 89% seen once. This record belongs to a study of tumour-infiltrating T cells in Burkitt lymphoma. About the research overall: All epidemiological Burkitt lymphoma subtypes were represented in the cohort.

The study, taken as a whole, reports: Public clonotypes, several, appeared across numerous Burkitt lymphoma patients.

The CDR3 is made up of 13 amino acids. The germline V gene has CDR1 ENHRY and CDR2 SYGVKD. Trimming shortened V by 10 bases and J by 5 bases, and 17 bases separated the two germline ends. The source is a human donor with Burkitt lymphoma. The sequenced sample was tumor tissue. The rearrangement links TRBV10-3 to TRBJ2-5; D perhaps matches TRBD2 (7 bases). This CDR3 reads CATTAGRGETQYF. The CDR3 region has the DNA TGTGCCACCACGGCGGGGAGGGGGGAGACCCAGTACTTC.